The next 21 T cell receptor beta chains were all read from a single sample in a study of CD8 T cells in Susac syndrome. Reverse transcription of roughly 0.5 to 1 ug RNA was carried out with random hexamers. TCRdb itself ran the immunoSEQ multiplex PCR reads through MiXCR, one entry per CDR3 protein. The table lists about 210,000 distinct CDR3 sequences, nearly 97% of them singletons. The sequenced material came from CD4+ T cells from PBMCs. The receptors here all came from a human donor with multiple sclerosis.

This sequence joins TRBV29-1 and TRBJ2-3; D uncertain. Between the trimmed V and J ends, which lost 5 bases and 2 bases, there was a span of 14 bases. The CDR3 totals 14 residues. CDR1 is SQVTM and CDR2 is ANQGSEA in the germline V gene. The CDR3, as DNA: TGCAGCGTTTTTGCGTTGGGATACACAGATACGCAGTATTTT. Translating gives CSVFALGYTDTQYF.

The J gene is TRBJ1-1, the V gene TRBV30; a weak D match, TRBD1 (6 bases). V was cut by 4 bases and J by 4 bases, with 10 bases left in between. The germline gives CDR1 GTSNPN, CDR2 SVGIG (reference sequence). The CDR3 is 12 residues long. The CDR3 region is CAWKGVSTEAFF. CDR3 DNA sequence: TGTGCCTGGAAGGGGGTTAGCACTGAAGCTTTCTTT.

This clonotype was seen a handful of times. V is TRBV4-1 and J is TRBJ2-5; D ambiguous. This CDR3 is built from 16 residues. The V gene's germline CDR1 is MGHRA and CDR2 YSYEKL. Deletions cut 0 bases from V and 4 bases from J, with 15 bases between. CDR3: CASSQDNAQRRETQYF. DNA of the CDR3: TGCGCCAGCAGCCAAGATAACGCCCAGCGCCGAGAGACCCAGTACTTC.

The chain joins TRBV7-9 to TRBJ2-1; TRBD2 aligns across 12 bases. V trimming: 4 bases; J trimming: 4 bases; junction bases outside the gene matches: 5. The CDR3 has 16 residues. Germline CDR1 is SEHNR and CDR2 is FQNEAQ (reference sequence). The CDR3 region is CASSSALAGGYNEQFF. In DNA, the CDR3 is TGTGCCAGCAGCTCCGCTCTAGCGGGAGGGTACAATGAGCAGTTCTTC.

The rearrangement links TRBV29-1 to TRBJ1-2; the D is unclear. The CDR3 length is 10 residues. Germline-derived CDR1 and CDR2 are SQVTM and ANQGSEA. Trimming shortened V by 5 bases and J by 0 bases, and 1 base separated the two germline ends. The CDR3 region is CSVSNYGYTF. DNA for the CDR3: TGCAGCGTTTCTAACTATGGCTACACCTTC.

V usage is TRBV2 and J usage is TRBJ2-6; unclear D gene. V was shortened by 8 bases and J by 0 bases, with 14 bases between the two germline ends. The CDR3 length is 16 residues. Germline V gene lookup returns CDR1 SNHLY and CDR2 FYNNEI. The CDR3 coding sequence is TGTGCCAGCGGCCAGAGCCAACTCTCTGGGGCCAACGTCCTGACTTTC. Its protein product is CASGQSQLSGANVLTF.

This clonotype appeared a few times. V gene TRBV25-1 combines with J gene TRBJ1-1; D might be TRBD1 (5 bases). The germline gives CDR1 MGHDK, CDR2 SYGVNS. There are 13 residues in the CDR3. The germline V and J ends were trimmed by 4 bases and 1 base, with 7 bases remaining between them. CDR3 bases: TGTGCCAGCAGTGCCCAGGGGAACACTGAAGCTTTCTTT. Its translation: CASSAQGNTEAFF.

The rearrangement joins TRBV29-1 to TRBJ2-7; a possible D gene is TRBD1 (5 bases). There are 13 residues in the CDR3. V was shortened by 0 bases and J by 6 bases, with 12 bases between the two germline ends. The germline V gene has CDR1 SQVTM and CDR2 ANQGSEA. The CDR3 DNA reads as TGCAGCGTTGAAGAACGACAGTTCAGCGAGCAGTACTTC. This gives the protein CSVEERQFSEQYF.

This clonotype showed up just once. This chain links TRBV5-1 with TRBJ2-7; D is unresolved. The length of the CDR3 is 14 residues. Trimming pared 6 bases from V and 2 bases from J, leaving 15 bases between. Germline-derived CDR1 and CDR2 are SGHRS and YFSETQ. The CDR3 DNA sequence: TGCGCCAGCACCACGCCTACGATACCCTACGAGCAGTACTTC. This encodes CASTTPTIPYEQYF.

The chain carries TRBV29-1 and TRBJ2-1, with D maybe TRBD2 (6 bases). The V end was cut by 5 bases, the J end by 0 bases, with 11 bases between. The CDR3 sequence is 14 residues long. Germline V gene lookup returns CDR1 SQVTM and CDR2 ANQGSEA. The CDR3 bases are TGCAGCGTTCTCGGGAGAAGCTCCTACAATGAGCAGTTCTTC. The encoded protein is CSVLGRSSYNEQFF.

The V gene is TRBV5-1, the J gene TRBJ2-4; possible D gene TRBD1, 6 bases. From germline, CDR1 is SGHRS and CDR2 YFSETQ. The CDR3 spans 15 residues. V shed 5 bases and J shed 0 bases, with 12 bases lying between them. The CDR3 region is CASRLSTGAKNIQYF. The CDR3 DNA is TGCGCCAGCAGACTTTCGACAGGAGCCAAAAACATTCAGTACTTC. The variable domain in full, completed from reference TRBV5-1 and TRBJ2-4, reads KAGVTQTPRYLIKTRGQQVTLSCSPISGHRSVSWYQQTPGQGLQFLFEYFSETQRNKGNFPGRFSGRQFSNSRSEMNVSTLELGDSALYLCASRLSTGAKNIQYFGAGTRLSVL.

The chain combines TRBV27 with TRBJ2-4, with a weak D call TRBD1 (5 bases). Looked up from germline, CDR1 is MNHEY and CDR2 is SMNVEV (reference sequence). The V end lost 5 bases, the J end lost 2 bases, and 7 bases lay between the germline ends. This CDR3 region has 13 residues. In nucleotides, the CDR3 is TGTGCCAGCAGTAAGGGGTCCAAAAACATTCAGTACTTC. Translating gives CASSKGSKNIQYF.

This chain uses TRBV3-1 with TRBJ2-1; 12 bases fit TRBD2. J was trimmed by 4 bases and V by 3 bases; bases with no gene match: 7. Per the germline V gene, CDR1 is LGHDT and CDR2 is YNNKEL (reference sequence). This CDR3 is 17 amino acids long. CDR3 region: CASSQDTSGGSYNEQFF. In DNA, the CDR3 is TGTGCCAGCAGCCAGGACACTAGCGGGGGGTCTTACAATGAGCAGTTCTTC.

The chain joins TRBV7-3 to TRBJ2-6; D remains unclear. V lost 3 bases and J 0 bases, leaving 6 bases between the germline ends. Germline CDR1 reads SGHTA; CDR2 reads FQGTGA. The CDR3 has 15 residues. In DNA, the CDR3 is TGTGCCAGCAGCTTTTCGGTCTCTGGGGCCAACGTCCTGACTTTC. It codes for CASSFSVSGANVLTF.

This clonotype was observed once. This chain uses TRBV28 with TRBJ2-3, with TRBD1 matching 10 bases. The CDR3 contains 14 residues. Germline CDR1 is MDHEN and CDR2 is SYDVKM. J was trimmed by 6 bases and V by 6 bases; bases with no gene match: 6. This CDR3 is CASRAGQGWDTQYF. As DNA, the CDR3 is TGTGCCAGCAGGGCGGGACAGGGGTGGGATACGCAGTATTTT.

V usage is TRBV28 and J usage is TRBJ2-7; a weak D match, TRBD1 (6 bases). CDR1 is MDHEN, CDR2 SYDVKM, per germline. V lost 6 bases and J lost 3, with 24 bases in between. CDR3 length: 17 amino acids. CDR3: CASSPHLQNTGSYEQYF. The DNA for the CDR3 is TGTGCCAGCAGCCCCCACCTTCAAAACACAGGGAGCTACGAGCAGTACTTC.

The chain uses TRBV20-1 and TRBJ2-7, with a possible D match to TRBD2 (6 bases). This CDR3 is 12 amino acids long. V dropped 3 bases and J dropped 6 bases, with 12 bases sitting between them. Per germline, CDR1 DFQATT and CDR2 SNEGSKA (reference sequence). CDR3 sequence reads: CSASPREVEQYF. The CDR3 DNA reads TGCAGTGCTAGCCCGAGGGAGGTCGAGCAGTACTTC.

The chain carries TRBV7-9 and TRBJ2-5, with 10 positions matching TRBD2. CDR3 length: 17 amino acids. V lost 0 bases, J lost 5 bases, and 9 bases stayed unmatched. Germline loops: CDR1 SEHNR, CDR2 FQNEAQ (reference sequence). The CDR3 sequence: CASSLALRLAGVETQYF. The CDR3 DNA reads as TGTGCCAGCAGCTTAGCGCTAAGGCTAGCGGGAGTGGAGACCCAGTACTTC.

The gene calls are TRBV9 and TRBJ2-6; D could derive from TRBD1 or TRBD2 (6 bases each). CDR3 length: 17 residues. Germline V lookup: CDR1 SGDLS, CDR2 YYNGEE. V was pared by 4 bases and J by 0 bases, with 14 bases between. CDR3: CASSWGAGNSGANVLTF. The CDR3 nucleotides read TGTGCCAGCAGCTGGGGGGCAGGGAACTCTGGGGCCAACGTCCTGACTTTC.

V and J are TRBV4-2 and TRBJ2-3; 12 bases align to TRBD2. Germline CDR1 is LGHNA and CDR2 is YNFKEQ. The CDR3 has 17 residues. After removal of 5 bases from V and 7 bases from J, the junction contained 13 bases not matched to a gene. The DNA of the CDR3 is TGTGCCAGCAGCATACGGGAGACTAGCGGGAGTACGAATACGCAGTATTTT. Amino acid sequence: CASSIRETSGSTNTQYF.

The gene calls are TRBV7-9 and TRBJ1-2, with D hard to call. Trimming took off 5 bases at V and 8 bases at J, with 15 bases between the two ends. The length of the CDR3 is 13 residues. Germline values: CDR1 SEHNR, CDR2 FQNEAQ (reference sequence). This CDR3 is CASSRGVVEGYTF. The CDR3 nucleotides read TGTGCCAGCAGCCGAGGAGTGGTTGAAGGCTACACCTTC.